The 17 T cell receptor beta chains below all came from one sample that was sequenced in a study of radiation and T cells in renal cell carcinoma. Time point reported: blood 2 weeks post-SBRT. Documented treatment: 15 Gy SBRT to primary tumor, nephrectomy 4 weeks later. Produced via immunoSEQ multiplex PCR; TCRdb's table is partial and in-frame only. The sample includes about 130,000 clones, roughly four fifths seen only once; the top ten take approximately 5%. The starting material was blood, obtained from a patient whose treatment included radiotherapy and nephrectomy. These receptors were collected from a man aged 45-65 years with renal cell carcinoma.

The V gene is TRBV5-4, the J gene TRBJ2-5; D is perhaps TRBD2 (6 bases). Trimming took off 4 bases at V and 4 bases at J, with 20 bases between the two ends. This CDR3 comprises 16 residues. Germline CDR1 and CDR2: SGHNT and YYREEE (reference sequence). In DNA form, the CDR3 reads TGTGCCAGCAGCCCTCGTGGAGGGACCAGGTCAGAGACCCAGTACTTC. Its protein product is CASSPRGGTRSETQYF. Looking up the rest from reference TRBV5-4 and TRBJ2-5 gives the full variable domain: ETGVTQSPTHLIKTRGQQVTLRCSSQSGHNTVSWYQQALGQGPQFIFQYYREEENGRGNFPPRFSGLQFPNYSSELNVNALELDDSALYLCASSPRGGTRSETQYFGPGTRLLVL.

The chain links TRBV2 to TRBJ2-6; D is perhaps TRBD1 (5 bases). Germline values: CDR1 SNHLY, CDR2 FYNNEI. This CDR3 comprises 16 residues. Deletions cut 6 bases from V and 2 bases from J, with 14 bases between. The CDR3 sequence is CASSAFRDPGANVLTF. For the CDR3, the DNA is TGTGCCAGCAGCGCTTTCAGGGATCCTGGGGCCAACGTCCTGACTTTC.

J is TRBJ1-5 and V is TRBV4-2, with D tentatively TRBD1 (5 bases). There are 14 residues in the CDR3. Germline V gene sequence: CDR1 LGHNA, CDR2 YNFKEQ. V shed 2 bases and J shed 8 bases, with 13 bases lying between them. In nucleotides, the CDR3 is TGTGCCAGCAGCCAACGTAGGGGAGGCGAGCCCCAGCATTTT. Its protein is CASSQRRGGEPQHF.

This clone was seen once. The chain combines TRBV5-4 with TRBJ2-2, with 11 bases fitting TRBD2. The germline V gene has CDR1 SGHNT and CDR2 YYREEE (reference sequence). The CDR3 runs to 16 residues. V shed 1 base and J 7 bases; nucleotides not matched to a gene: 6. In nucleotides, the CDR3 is TGTGCCAGCAGCTTGTCCCTAGCGGGAGGTGGCGGGGAGCTGTTTTTT. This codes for CASSLSLAGGGGELFF.

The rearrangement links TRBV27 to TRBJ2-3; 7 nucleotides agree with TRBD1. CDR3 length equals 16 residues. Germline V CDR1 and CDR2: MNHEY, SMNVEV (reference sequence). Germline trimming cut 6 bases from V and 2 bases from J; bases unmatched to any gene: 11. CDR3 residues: CASRFSLGQNTDTQYF. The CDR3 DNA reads TGTGCCAGCAGATTCTCGTTGGGACAGAACACAGATACGCAGTATTTT.

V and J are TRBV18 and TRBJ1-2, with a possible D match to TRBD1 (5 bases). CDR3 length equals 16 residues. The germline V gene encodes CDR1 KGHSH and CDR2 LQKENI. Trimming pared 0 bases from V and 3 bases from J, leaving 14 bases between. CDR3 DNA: TGTGCCAGCTCACCACCGTCTACGCAAGGGGACTATGGCTACACCTTC. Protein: CASSPPSTQGDYGYTF.

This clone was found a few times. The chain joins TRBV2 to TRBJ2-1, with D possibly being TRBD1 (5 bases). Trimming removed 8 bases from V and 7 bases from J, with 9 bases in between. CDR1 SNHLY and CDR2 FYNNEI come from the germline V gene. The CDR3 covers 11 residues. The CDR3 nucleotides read TGTGCCAGCCTCAAGGGGAATGAGCAGTTCTTC. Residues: CASLKGNEQFF.

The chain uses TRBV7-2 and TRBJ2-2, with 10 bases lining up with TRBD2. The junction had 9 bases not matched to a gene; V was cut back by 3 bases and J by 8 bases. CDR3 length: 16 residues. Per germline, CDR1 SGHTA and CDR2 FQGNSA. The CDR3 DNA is TGTGCCAGCAGCTTTGTAGCGGGGGGCTCACGAGGGGAGCTGTTTTTT. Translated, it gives CASSFVAGGSRGELFF.

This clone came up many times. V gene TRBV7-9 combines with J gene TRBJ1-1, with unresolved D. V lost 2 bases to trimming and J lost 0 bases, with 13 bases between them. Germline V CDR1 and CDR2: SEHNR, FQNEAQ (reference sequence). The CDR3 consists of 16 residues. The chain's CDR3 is CASSLINAGMNTEAFF. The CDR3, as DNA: TGTGCCAGCAGCTTAATCAATGCAGGCATGAACACTGAAGCTTTCTTT.

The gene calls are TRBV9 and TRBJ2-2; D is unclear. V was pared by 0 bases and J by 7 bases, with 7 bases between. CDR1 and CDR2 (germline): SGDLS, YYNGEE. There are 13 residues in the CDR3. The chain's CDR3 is CASSVVIGGELFF. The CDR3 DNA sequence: TGTGCCAGCAGCGTAGTGATTGGCGGGGAGCTGTTTTTT.

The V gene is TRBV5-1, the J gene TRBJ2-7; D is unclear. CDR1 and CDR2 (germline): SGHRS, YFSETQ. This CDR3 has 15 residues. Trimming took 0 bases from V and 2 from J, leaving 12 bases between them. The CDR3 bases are TGCGCCAGCAGCTTGGATTTTCCCATGGCCTACGAGCAGTACTTC. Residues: CASSLDFPMAYEQYF.

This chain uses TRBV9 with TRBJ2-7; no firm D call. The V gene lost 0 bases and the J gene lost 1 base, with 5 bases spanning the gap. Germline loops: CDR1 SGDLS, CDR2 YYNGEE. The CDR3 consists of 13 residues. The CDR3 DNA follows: TGTGCCAGCAGCGTAGGTTTTTCCTACGAGCAGTACTTC. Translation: CASSVGFSYEQYF.

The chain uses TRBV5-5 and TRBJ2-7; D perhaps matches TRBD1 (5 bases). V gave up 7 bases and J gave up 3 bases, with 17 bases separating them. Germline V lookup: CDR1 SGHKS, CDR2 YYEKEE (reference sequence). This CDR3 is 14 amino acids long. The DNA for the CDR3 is TGTGCCAGCTCTTTGATCGCCAGGGTCTACGAGCAGTACTTC. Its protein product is CASSLIARVYEQYF. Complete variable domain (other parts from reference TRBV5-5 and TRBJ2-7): DAGVTQSPTHLIKTRGQQVTLRCSPISGHKSVSWYQQVLGQGPQFIFQYYEKEERGRGNFPDRFSARQFPNYSSELNVNALLLGDSALYLCASSLIARVYEQYFGPGTRLTVT.

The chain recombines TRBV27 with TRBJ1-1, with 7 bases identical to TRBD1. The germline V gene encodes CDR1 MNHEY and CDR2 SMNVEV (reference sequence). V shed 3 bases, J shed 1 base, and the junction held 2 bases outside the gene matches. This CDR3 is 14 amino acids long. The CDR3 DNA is TGTGCCAGCAGTTTGTCAGGGGGGAACACTGAAGCTTTCTTT. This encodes CASSLSGGNTEAFF.

CDR3 nucleotides: TGTGCCAGCAGTATCCCCGGGACAGGTGAAGCTTTCTTT. It translates to CASSIPGTGEAFF. The chain combines TRBV6-5 with TRBJ1-1; 8 bases map to TRBD1. This CDR3 has 13 residues. V gave up 5 bases and J gave up 7 bases; unmatched junction bases: 6. Germline CDR1 reads MNHEY; CDR2 reads SVGAGI.

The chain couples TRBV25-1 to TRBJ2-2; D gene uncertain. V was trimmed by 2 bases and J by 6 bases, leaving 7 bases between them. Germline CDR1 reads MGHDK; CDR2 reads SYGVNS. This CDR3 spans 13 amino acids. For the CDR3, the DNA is TGTGCCAGCAGTGAAACGACGGCCGGGGAGCTGTTTTTT. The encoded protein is CASSETTAGELFF.

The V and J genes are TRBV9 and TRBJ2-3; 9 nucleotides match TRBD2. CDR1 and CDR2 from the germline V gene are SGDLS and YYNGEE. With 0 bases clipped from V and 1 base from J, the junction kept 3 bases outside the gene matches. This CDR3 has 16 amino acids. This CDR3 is CASSVGAGGRTDTQYF. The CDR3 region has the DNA TGTGCCAGCAGCGTAGGGGCGGGAGGGCGCACAGATACGCAGTATTTT.